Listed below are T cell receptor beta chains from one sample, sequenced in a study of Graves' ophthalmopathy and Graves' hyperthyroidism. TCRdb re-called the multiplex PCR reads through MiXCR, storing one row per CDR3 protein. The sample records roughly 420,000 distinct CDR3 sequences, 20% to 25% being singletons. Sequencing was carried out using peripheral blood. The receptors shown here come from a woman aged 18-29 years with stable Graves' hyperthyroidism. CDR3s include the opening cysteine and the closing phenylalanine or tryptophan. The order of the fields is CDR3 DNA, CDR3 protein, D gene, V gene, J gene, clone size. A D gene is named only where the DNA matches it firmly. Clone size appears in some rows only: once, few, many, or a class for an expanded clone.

CDR3 DNA: TGTGCCAGCAGTTTAGGGGACAGGGACAATCAGCCCCAGCATTTT; CDR3 protein: CASSLGDRDNQPQHF; D gene: TRBD1; V gene: TRBV28; J gene: TRBJ1-5; clone size: many
CDR3 DNA: TGTGCCAGCAGTTACTCGAGGCCTGACCAAAATAGCAATCAGCCCCAGCATTTT; CDR3 protein: CASSYSRPDQNSNQPQHF; D gene: -; V gene: TRBV6-2/TRBV6-3; J gene: TRBJ1-5; clone size: -
CDR3 DNA: TGTGCCAGCAGCCAAGATCTAAGGGGGGGCGCGTACCAGTACTTC; CDR3 protein: CASSQDLRGGAYQYF; D gene: -; V gene: TRBV4-2; J gene: TRBJ2-7; clone size: many
CDR3 DNA: TGTGCCACCCCTAGCGGGACGAACACCGGGGAGCTGTTTTTT; CDR3 protein: CATPSGTNTGELFF; D gene: TRBD2; V gene: TRBV19; J gene: TRBJ2-2; clone size: -
CDR3 DNA: TGCGCCAGCAGCCTAGGGACTAGCGGTCCCCCGGGGGTCAAAAACATTAAGTACTTC; CDR3 protein: CASSLGTSGPPGVKNIKYF; D gene: TRBD2; V gene: TRBV5-1; J gene: TRBJ2-4; clone size: many
CDR3 DNA: TGTGCAAGCTCCAGGGTGGGTGAGCAGTACTTC; CDR3 protein: CASSRVGEQYF; D gene: -; V gene: TRBV12-3/TRBV12-4; J gene: TRBJ2-7; clone size: many
CDR3 DNA: TGCAGTGCTAGCTCGCCGTGGACACGACGGGACCAGCCCCAGCATTTT; CDR3 protein: CSASSPWTRRDQPQHF; D gene: -; V gene: TRBV20-1; J gene: TRBJ1-5; clone size: many
CDR3 DNA: TGTGCTAGTGGTTTGGCAACGGGACAGGCGGTCCCCCAAGAGACCCAGTACTTC; CDR3 protein: CASGLATGQAVPQETQYF; D gene: TRBD1; V gene: TRBV12-5; J gene: TRBJ2-5; clone size: -
CDR3 DNA: TGTGCCAGCACCCCTGCAGGTCTTAGGGGAGTACGCGAGCAGTACTTC; CDR3 protein: CASTPAGLRGVREQYF; D gene: -; V gene: TRBV28; J gene: TRBJ2-7; clone size: -
CDR3 DNA: TGTGCCAGCAGTGAGGACAGGGGGACCTACGAGCAGTACTTC; CDR3 protein: CASSEDRGTYEQYF; D gene: TRBD1; V gene: TRBV2; J gene: TRBJ2-7; clone size: many
CDR3 DNA: TGCAGTGCTAGGGCTCTAGGGAACACCGGGGAGCTGTTTTTT; CDR3 protein: CSARALGNTGELFF; D gene: -; V gene: TRBV20-1; J gene: TRBJ2-2; clone size: many
CDR3 DNA: TGTGCCACGAACAGGGGGCGCTTAGAGACCCAGTACTTC; CDR3 protein: CATNRGRLETQYF; D gene: TRBD1; V gene: TRBV10-3; J gene: TRBJ2-5; clone size: many
CDR3 DNA: TGTGCCAGCAGTTACGCGGGGCGGACTGAAGCTTTCTTT; CDR3 protein: CASSYAGRTEAFF; D gene: -; V gene: TRBV6-5; J gene: TRBJ1-1; clone size: many
CDR3 DNA: TGTGCCAGCAGCCCTCCGGGACTAGCCTTCTACGAGCAGTACTTC; CDR3 protein: CASSPPGLAFYEQYF; D gene: TRBD2; V gene: TRBV12-3/TRBV12-4; J gene: TRBJ2-7; clone size: many
CDR3 DNA: TGTGCCAGCAGCTTACGAGGACTAGCGGGAGGGCCGACCGGGGAGCTGTTTTTT; CDR3 protein: CASSLRGLAGGPTGELFF; D gene: TRBD2; V gene: TRBV11-2; J gene: TRBJ2-2; clone size: few
CDR3 DNA: TGTGCCAGCAGTGTTAGTCCGTACGAGCAGTACTTC; CDR3 protein: CASSVSPYEQYF; D gene: -; V gene: TRBV6-1; J gene: TRBJ2-7; clone size: many
CDR3 DNA: TGTGCCAGCAGTGGTTCCCGGGCGTCTTCTAGCAATCAGCCCCAGCATTTT; CDR3 protein: CASSGSRASSSNQPQHF; D gene: -; V gene: TRBV6-1; J gene: TRBJ1-5; clone size: many
CDR3 DNA: TGTGCCAGCAGTCAGGGTTTCGGCTACACCTTC; CDR3 protein: CASSQGFGYTF; D gene: -; V gene: TRBV27; J gene: TRBJ1-2; clone size: many
CDR3 DNA: TGTGCCACCAGGGATGGCAGCAGGAAGCCCGCTCTGGGTAATTCACCCCTCCACTTT; CDR3 protein: CATRDGSRKPALGNSPLHF; D gene: -; V gene: TRBV24-1; J gene: TRBJ1-6; clone size: many
CDR3 DNA: TGCAGCGGCCGCCTGGCGGGGGTTAATTACGAGCAGTACTTC; CDR3 protein: CSGRLAGVNYEQYF; D gene: TRBD2; V gene: TRBV29-1; J gene: TRBJ2-7; clone size: -
CDR3 DNA: TGTGCTAGTGGTTTGGGAACAGGGGGCTACCAAGAGACCCAGTACTTC; CDR3 protein: CASGLGTGGYQETQYF; D gene: TRBD1; V gene: TRBV12-5; J gene: TRBJ2-5; clone size: many
CDR3 DNA: TGTGCCAGCAGTGATAAAGCAGGGGGACGAAGACCCTACGAGCAGTACTTC; CDR3 protein: CASSDKAGGRRPYEQYF; D gene: TRBD1; V gene: TRBV2; J gene: TRBJ2-7; clone size: many
CDR3 DNA: TGTGCCAGCAGCGTAGGGGTAGGCGCGAACACTGAAGCTTTCTTT; CDR3 protein: CASSVGVGANTEAFF; D gene: -; V gene: TRBV9; J gene: TRBJ1-1; clone size: many
CDR3 DNA: TGTGCCAGCAGTTTCGGACAGGAAGATCAGCCCCAGCATTTT; CDR3 protein: CASSFGQEDQPQHF; D gene: TRBD1; V gene: TRBV12-3/TRBV12-4; J gene: TRBJ1-5; clone size: -
CDR3 DNA: TGTGCCAGCAGCGACCGACTAGCGGGAGAAGAGACCCAGTACTTC; CDR3 protein: CASSDRLAGEETQYF; D gene: TRBD2; V gene: TRBV9; J gene: TRBJ2-5; clone size: many
CDR3 DNA: TGTGCCAGCAGTTTAGAGGGCGGGAGCTCCTACGAGCAGTACTTC; CDR3 protein: CASSLEGGSSYEQYF; D gene: TRBD2; V gene: TRBV28; J gene: TRBJ2-7; clone size: many
CDR3 DNA: TGTGCCAGCAGTTTATCTGGGGGAACTAACTATGGCTACACCTTC; CDR3 protein: CASSLSGGTNYGYTF; D gene: -; V gene: TRBV27; J gene: TRBJ1-2; clone size: once
CDR3 DNA: TGTGCCAGCAGCCAAGTGAAGAGGAGAGTGAACTATGGCTACACCTTC; CDR3 protein: CASSQVKRRVNYGYTF; D gene: -; V gene: TRBV3-1; J gene: TRBJ1-2; clone size: many
CDR3 DNA: TGTGCCAGCAGCCCCGGGGGAGGCTGGACCCAGTACTTC; CDR3 protein: CASSPGGGWTQYF; D gene: -; V gene: TRBV28; J gene: TRBJ2-5; clone size: many
CDR3 DNA: TGTGCCAGCAGTTACGAGGGGATCACTGAAGCTTTCTTT; CDR3 protein: CASSYEGITEAFF; D gene: -; V gene: TRBV6-5; J gene: TRBJ1-1; clone size: -
CDR3 DNA: TGTGCCAGCAGCTCCGGAGCAAGCAGGCCGAACACTGAAGCTTTCTTT; CDR3 protein: CASSSGASRPNTEAFF; D gene: -; V gene: TRBV6-1; J gene: TRBJ1-1; clone size: -
CDR3 DNA: TGTGCCAGCACCATGACAGGACGACCGAACACCGGGGAGCTGTTTTTT; CDR3 protein: CASTMTGRPNTGELFF; D gene: -; V gene: TRBV12-3/TRBV12-4; J gene: TRBJ2-2; clone size: many
CDR3 DNA: TGTGCCACCAGCAGAGAAACAGGGGGTTCCTACGAGCAGTACTTC; CDR3 protein: CATSRETGGSYEQYF; D gene: TRBD1; V gene: TRBV15; J gene: TRBJ2-7; clone size: many
CDR3 DNA: TGCAGTGCTAGAGATCGGAGGCAGGGGGGTTACGAGCAGTACTTC; CDR3 protein: CSARDRRQGGYEQYF; D gene: -; V gene: TRBV20-1; J gene: TRBJ2-7; clone size: -
CDR3 DNA: TGTGCCAGCAGCCAGACAGGGAGGAATTATGGCTACACCTTC; CDR3 protein: CASSQTGRNYGYTF; D gene: TRBD1; V gene: TRBV5-6; J gene: TRBJ1-2; clone size: few
CDR3 DNA: TGTGCCAGCACAGACAGGACTGCTGGGGCCAACGTCCTGACTTTC; CDR3 protein: CASTDRTAGANVLTF; D gene: -; V gene: TRBV6-1; J gene: TRBJ2-6; clone size: many
CDR3 DNA: TGTGCCAGCAGCGCCCGAGGGCTAGCGGGAAACGGGGAGCTGTTTTTT; CDR3 protein: CASSARGLAGNGELFF; D gene: TRBD2; V gene: TRBV9; J gene: TRBJ2-2; clone size: -
CDR3 DNA: TGTGCCAGCAGTCCTATACCGATTAACTATGGCTACACCTTC; CDR3 protein: CASSPIPINYGYTF; D gene: -; V gene: TRBV11-2; J gene: TRBJ1-2; clone size: -
CDR3 DNA: TGTGCCAGCAGTTACTGGGCTAGCGGTAAAAACATTCAGTACTTC; CDR3 protein: CASSYWASGKNIQYF; D gene: TRBD2; V gene: TRBV6-5; J gene: TRBJ2-4; clone size: many
CDR3 DNA: TGTGCCAGTAGTATCGACAGTCCAGGGAGAAATCCGGGCAGCTACGAGCAGTACTTC; CDR3 protein: CASSIDSPGRNPGSYEQYF; D gene: -; V gene: TRBV19; J gene: TRBJ2-7; clone size: many
CDR3 DNA: TGTGCCAGCAGCTTAGAGCCCGCGGGGGGCGCAGAGACCCAGTACTTC; CDR3 protein: CASSLEPAGGAETQYF; D gene: TRBD2; V gene: TRBV11-2; J gene: TRBJ2-5; clone size: -
CDR3 DNA: TGTGCCTGGAGGGATATGGGGACTACCTTCTACGAGCAGTACTTC; CDR3 protein: CAWRDMGTTFYEQYF; D gene: TRBD2; V gene: TRBV30; J gene: TRBJ2-7; clone size: many
CDR3 DNA: TGCAGTGCAAAAACCGGGACAGCAACCGGGGAGCTGTTTTTT; CDR3 protein: CSAKTGTATGELFF; D gene: TRBD1; V gene: TRBV20-1; J gene: TRBJ2-2; clone size: many
CDR3 DNA: TGTGCCACCAGACTTGGACACGGCCTCACAGATACGCAGTATTTT; CDR3 protein: CATRLGHGLTDTQYF; D gene: -; V gene: TRBV15; J gene: TRBJ2-3; clone size: many
CDR3 DNA: TGTGCCAGCAGAGGAGACCTAGACTACACCGGGGAGCTGTTTTTT; CDR3 protein: CASRGDLDYTGELFF; D gene: -; V gene: TRBV12-3/TRBV12-4; J gene: TRBJ2-2; clone size: many
CDR3 DNA: TGTGCCAGCACCCCCAGCTTTGGTATGAACACTGAAGCTTTCTTT; CDR3 protein: CASTPSFGMNTEAFF; D gene: -; V gene: TRBV28; J gene: TRBJ1-1; clone size: many
CDR3 DNA: TGTGCCAGCAGTTCTAGGGACAGGGGGTCCTACGAGCAGTACTTC; CDR3 protein: CASSSRDRGSYEQYF; D gene: TRBD1; V gene: TRBV27; J gene: TRBJ2-7; clone size: many
CDR3 DNA: TGTGCCAGCAGACCTGCGGACAGGGGTTCTGGCTGCACCTTC; CDR3 protein: CASRPADRGSGCTF; D gene: TRBD1; V gene: TRBV12-3/TRBV12-4; J gene: TRBJ1-2; clone size: many
CDR3 DNA: TGTGCCAGCAGCCCCGGCGGGAGGTCACCCCTCCACTTT; CDR3 protein: CASSPGGRSPLHF; D gene: -; V gene: TRBV9; J gene: TRBJ1-6; clone size: many
CDR3 DNA: TGCAGTGCCCCGCTAGGCTACGAGCAGTACTTC; CDR3 protein: CSAPLGYEQYF; D gene: -; V gene: TRBV20-1; J gene: TRBJ2-7; clone size: -
CDR3 DNA: TGTGCCTGGAGTGCGGGTTACTCCCCCTCGTACGAGCAGTACTTC; CDR3 protein: CAWSAGYSPSYEQYF; D gene: -; V gene: TRBV30; J gene: TRBJ2-7; clone size: many
CDR3 DNA: TGCAGCGCCGGGACTTACTACAATGAGCAGTTCTTC; CDR3 protein: CSAGTYYNEQFF; D gene: -; V gene: TRBV29-1; J gene: TRBJ2-1; clone size: -
CDR3 DNA: TGTGCCAGCAGTGAATCTGGACTAGCGGGAGGGACCGGGGAGCTGTTTTTT; CDR3 protein: CASSESGLAGGTGELFF; D gene: TRBD2; V gene: TRBV6-1; J gene: TRBJ2-2; clone size: many